Listed below are T cell receptor beta chains from one sample, sequenced in a study of shared T cell receptors in the human thymus. Using immunoSEQ multiplex PCR, the repertoire was profiled, and TCRdb retains in-frame clones only, with some absent. The data show hundreds of thousands of clones, 87% seen once. This sample was also put to use in a study of human thymus T cells.

The sequencing input was thymocytes. Source of these receptors: a boy less than two years old with a congenital heart defect. The CDR3 runs from the conserved cysteine through the conserved F or W. A D gene is named only where the DNA matches it firmly. The listing skips clone size in some rows; elsewhere it reads once, few, many or a size class.

V	size	length	J	D	CDR3	DNA
TRBV7-9	once	13	TRBJ2-3	TRBD1	CASSLLGQVTQYF	TGTGCCAGCAGCTTACTCGGACAGGTGACGCAGTATTTT
TRBV28	-	16	TRBJ1-6	-	CASSLPRGTRDSPLHF	TGTGCCAGCAGCCTTCCGAGAGGGACAAGAGATTCACCCCTCCACTTT
TRBV28	-	16	TRBJ2-5	TRBD1	CASSSLNDREQETQYF	TGTGCCAGCAGTTCCCTCAATGACAGGGAGCAAGAGACCCAGTACTTC
TRBV4-1	few	14	TRBJ1-5	-	CASSPTGTSQPQHF	TGCGCCAGCAGCCCCACAGGGACCAGTCAGCCCCAGCATTTT
TRBV5-8	-	18	TRBJ1-5	-	CASRPQGSPLISNQPQHF	TGTGCCAGCAGACCACAGGGATCTCCTCTCATTAGCAATCAGCCCCAGCATTTT
TRBV19	-	13	TRBJ1-5	-	CASRGRYNQPQHF	TGTGCCAGTAGGGGGCGGTACAATCAGCCCCAGCATTTT
TRBV5-6	-	17	TRBJ1-4	TRBD1	CASSSLQGVEANEKLFF	TGTGCCAGCAGCTCTTTACAGGGGGTGGAGGCTAATGAAAAACTGTTTTTT
TRBV9	-	18	TRBJ1-5	TRBD1	CASSEARGSPIGNQPQHF	TGTGCCAGCAGCGAAGCCAGGGGGTCCCCGATTGGCAATCAGCCCCAGCATTTT
TRBV28	-	16	TRBJ2-6	-	CASSLPVCSGANVLTF	TGTGCCAGCAGTTTACCCGTTTGCTCTGGGGCCAACGTCCTGACTTTC
TRBV6-1	-	14	TRBJ2-1	TRBD2	CASRTSGGYNEQFF	TGTGCCAGCAGAACTAGCGGTGGTTACAATGAGCAGTTCTTC
TRBV14	-	13	TRBJ2-7	-	CASSQEGAGEQYF	TGTGCCAGCAGCCAAGAGGGCGCGGGCGAGCAGTACTTC
TRBV19	-	15	TRBJ1-5	TRBD1	CASSISGTGNQPQHF	TGTGCCAGTAGTATATCCGGGACAGGCAATCAGCCCCAGCATTTT
TRBV14	-	15	TRBJ2-7	TRBD1	CASSQDPGQGDEQYF	TGTGCCAGCAGCCAAGATCCGGGACAGGGGGACGAGCAGTACTTC
TRBV4-2	few	15	TRBJ2-7	TRBD2	CASSRERGLHYEQYF	TGTGCCAGCAGCCGAGAGCGGGGACTGCACTACGAGCAGTACTTC
TRBV5-1	-	19	TRBJ2-4	TRBD1	CASSLATTGTGVGEVIQYF	TGCGCCAGCAGCTTAGCAACGACAGGGACAGGGGTTGGAGAAGTCATTCAGTACTTC
TRBV5-8	-	19	TRBJ2-7	TRBD1	CASSLLDRDRGGSFYEQYF	TGTGCCAGCAGCTTGTTGGATCGTGACAGGGGGGGATCTTTCTACGAGCAGTACTTC
TRBV27	-	19	TRBJ2-7	-	CASSPKRREDRPDSYEQYF	TGTGCCAGCAGTCCAAAAAGGAGGGAGGACAGGCCAGATTCCTACGAGCAGTACTTC
TRBV7-2	-	13	TRBJ2-5	-	CASSGSGGETQYF	TGTGCCAGCAGCGGATCGGGTGGGGAGACCCAGTACTTC
TRBV10-3	few	12	TRBJ1-2	-	CAISVPGNGYTF	TGTGCCATCTCGGTTCCAGGGAACGGCTACACCTTC
TRBV4-2	-	15	TRBJ2-7	-	CASSQGRLAFYEQYF	TGTGCCAGCAGCCAAGGCCGCCTAGCTTTCTACGAGCAGTACTTC
TRBV7-9	-	14	TRBJ2-5	-	CASRKISGEETQYF	TGTGCCAGCAGAAAGATCTCGGGGGAAGAGACCCAGTACTTC
TRBV5-6	few	17	TRBJ2-7	-	CASSLKVAGLKDAEQYF	TGTGCCAGCAGCTTGAAGGTGGCGGGACTCAAGGACGCCGAGCAGTACTTC
TRBV4-1	once	14	TRBJ2-2	TRBD2	CASSPSGTTGELFF	TGCGCCAGCAGCCCTAGCGGGACCACCGGGGAGCTGTTTTTT
TRBV28	-	17	TRBJ2-2	-	CASSYLWAPANTGELFF	TGTGCCAGCAGTTACCTATGGGCCCCAGCGAACACCGGGGAGCTGTTTTTT
TRBV6-5	once	13	TRBJ1-1	-	CASRVTGNTEAFF	TGTGCCAGCAGGGTAACAGGGAACACTGAAGCTTTCTTT
TRBV28	-	13	TRBJ2-5	-	CASRQNRIFPQYF	TGTGCCAGCAGACAGAACCGGATTTTTCCCCAGTACTTC
TRBV18	-	14	TRBJ2-7	-	CASSATGFTYEQYF	TGTGCCAGCTCAGCTACAGGGTTTACCTACGAGCAGTACTTC
TRBV5-5	-	14	TRBJ1-5	-	CASSSGPGKEPQHF	TGTGCCAGCAGCTCCGGACCGGGGAAGGAGCCCCAGCATTTT
TRBV15	-	19	TRBJ2-7	TRBD1	CATSRVKPWDRSTYDEQYF	TGTGCCACCAGCAGAGTTAAACCGTGGGACAGGTCGACATACGACGAGCAGTACTTC
TRBV11-2	-	19	TRBJ2-3	TRBD2	CASSLRTAGTSGGTDTQYF	TGTGCCAGCAGCTTGAGGACGGCCGGGACTAGCGGGGGGACAGATACGCAGTATTTT
TRBV4-1	-	16	TRBJ2-5	TRBD2	CASSQTSGGRQETQYF	TGCGCCAGCAGCCAGACTAGCGGGGGACGGCAGGAGACCCAGTACTTC
TRBV18	-	14	TRBJ2-7	TRBD1	CASSQDRDSYEQYF	TGTGCCAGCTCACAAGACAGGGATTCCTACGAGCAGTACTTC
TRBV14	few	15	TRBJ1-2	-	CASSRNVLRGAGYTF	TGTGCCAGCAGCCGCAACGTGCTTCGGGGGGCGGGCTACACCTTC
TRBV29-1	-	17	TRBJ1-1	TRBD1	CSVEDLSGQGMSTEAFF	TGCAGCGTTGAAGATCTTAGTGGACAGGGGATGAGCACTGAAGCTTTCTTT
TRBV5-1	-	15	TRBJ2-6	-	CASSFLGTGANVLTF	TGCGCCAGCAGCTTCCTAGGTACTGGGGCCAACGTCCTGACTTTC
TRBV2	-	19	TRBJ2-7	TRBD1	CAGSETQSNATGGKDEQYF	TGTGCCGGCAGTGAGACCCAAAGCAACGCGACAGGGGGCAAGGACGAGCAGTACTTC
TRBV28	few	14	TRBJ1-4	-	CASSLSGPNEKLFF	TGTGCCAGCAGTTTATCAGGGCCTAATGAAAAACTGTTTTTT
TRBV9	-	15	TRBJ1-2	TRBD1	CASSPRTGGNYGYTF	TGTGCCAGCAGCCCACGGACAGGGGGCAACTATGGCTACACCTTC
TRBV5-6	-	16	TRBJ2-3	-	CASSFLRAFGTDTQYF	TGTGCCAGCAGCTTTTTACGAGCGTTTGGCACAGATACGCAGTATTTT
TRBV15	-	14	TRBJ1-2	-	CATSRVVRGYGYTF	TGTGCCACCAGCAGAGTGGTCCGGGGCTATGGCTACACCTTC
TRBV4-3	-	17	TRBJ1-3	-	CASSQDSRGAPGNTIYF	TGCGCCAGCAGCCAAGATTCTCGGGGGGCTCCTGGAAACACCATATATTTT
TRBV5-6	few	15	TRBJ2-7	-	CASSLRRALGYEQYF	TGTGCCAGCAGCTTAAGGCGGGCCCTGGGATACGAGCAGTACTTC
TRBV9	-	12	TRBJ2-3	-	CASSGGTDTQYF	TGTGCCAGCAGCGGAGGCACAGATACGCAGTATTTT
TRBV27	-	14	TRBJ2-2	TRBD1	CASSFGQGDGELFF	TGTGCCAGCAGTTTCGGACAGGGAGACGGGGAGCTGTTTTTT
TRBV28	-	15	TRBJ2-3	TRBD2	CASSLPGLATDTQYF	TGTGCCAGCAGTTTGCCGGGACTAGCTACAGATACGCAGTATTTT
TRBV28	few	13	TRBJ1-4	TRBD1	CASSPDRDEKLFF	TGTGCCAGCAGCCCCGACAGGGATGAAAAACTGTTTTTT
TRBV29-1	-	15	TRBJ2-5	TRBD1	CSVEPRDREKETQYF	TGCAGCGTTGAACCCCGGGACAGGGAAAAAGAGACCCAGTACTTC
TRBV27	-	13	TRBJ2-7	-	CASKGRGIYEQYF	TGTGCCAGCAAGGGCAGGGGCATTTACGAGCAGTACTTC
TRBV28	-	17	TRBJ2-2	TRBD1	CASSLTGGDSNTGELFF	TGTGCCAGCAGTTTGACAGGGGGCGACTCGAACACCGGGGAGCTGTTTTTT
TRBV19	-	16	TRBJ2-1	-	CASSMHGKRVYNEQFF	TGTGCCAGTAGTATGCATGGAAAGCGGGTCTACAATGAGCAGTTCTTC
TRBV19	few	15	TRBJ1-1	-	CASSIVGDMNTEAFF	TGTGCCAGTAGTATAGTAGGGGATATGAACACTGAAGCTTTCTTT
TRBV30	-	13	TRBJ2-3	-	CAWTDSRTDTQYF	TGTGCCTGGACGGACAGCCGCACAGATACGCAGTATTTT
TRBV27	-	16	TRBJ2-1	-	CASIPRPWSSYNEQFF	TGTGCCAGCATCCCACGGCCTTGGAGCTCCTACAATGAGCAGTTCTTC